The present entry profiles one T cell receptor (beta chain) with its context. Antigen specificity is unknown. Profiling relied on immunoSEQ multiplex PCR, and the TCRdb table lists in-frame clones only, not all of them. The sample gives under 200,000 clones, 88% of which show up once; more than 5.5% is in the top ten. The data belong to a study of T cell responses to AZD1222 COVID-19 vaccine. The CDR3 length is 16 residues. The V gene's germline CDR1 is LGHDT and CDR2 YNNKEL (reference sequence). The V and J ends lost 4 bases and 5 bases, in that order; junction bases with no gene match: 12. Study-wide findings and caveats: Close to half of spike-specific TCRs reportedly recognize unmutated variant regions. Donors were chiefly white British, with a greater number of females, and clonal diversity was perhaps underestimated.

This material consisted of peripheral blood, taken on day 0 of AZD1222 vaccination. This TCR derives from an adult in good health. The chain employs TRBV3-1 (or the pseudogene TRBV3-2) and TRBJ2-7; the match to TRBD2 covers 9 bases. DNA for the CDR3: TGTGCCAGCAGCCCCCATGGGGCGGGGGGGTTCCACGAGCAGTACTTC. Protein product: CASSPHGAGGFHEQYF.